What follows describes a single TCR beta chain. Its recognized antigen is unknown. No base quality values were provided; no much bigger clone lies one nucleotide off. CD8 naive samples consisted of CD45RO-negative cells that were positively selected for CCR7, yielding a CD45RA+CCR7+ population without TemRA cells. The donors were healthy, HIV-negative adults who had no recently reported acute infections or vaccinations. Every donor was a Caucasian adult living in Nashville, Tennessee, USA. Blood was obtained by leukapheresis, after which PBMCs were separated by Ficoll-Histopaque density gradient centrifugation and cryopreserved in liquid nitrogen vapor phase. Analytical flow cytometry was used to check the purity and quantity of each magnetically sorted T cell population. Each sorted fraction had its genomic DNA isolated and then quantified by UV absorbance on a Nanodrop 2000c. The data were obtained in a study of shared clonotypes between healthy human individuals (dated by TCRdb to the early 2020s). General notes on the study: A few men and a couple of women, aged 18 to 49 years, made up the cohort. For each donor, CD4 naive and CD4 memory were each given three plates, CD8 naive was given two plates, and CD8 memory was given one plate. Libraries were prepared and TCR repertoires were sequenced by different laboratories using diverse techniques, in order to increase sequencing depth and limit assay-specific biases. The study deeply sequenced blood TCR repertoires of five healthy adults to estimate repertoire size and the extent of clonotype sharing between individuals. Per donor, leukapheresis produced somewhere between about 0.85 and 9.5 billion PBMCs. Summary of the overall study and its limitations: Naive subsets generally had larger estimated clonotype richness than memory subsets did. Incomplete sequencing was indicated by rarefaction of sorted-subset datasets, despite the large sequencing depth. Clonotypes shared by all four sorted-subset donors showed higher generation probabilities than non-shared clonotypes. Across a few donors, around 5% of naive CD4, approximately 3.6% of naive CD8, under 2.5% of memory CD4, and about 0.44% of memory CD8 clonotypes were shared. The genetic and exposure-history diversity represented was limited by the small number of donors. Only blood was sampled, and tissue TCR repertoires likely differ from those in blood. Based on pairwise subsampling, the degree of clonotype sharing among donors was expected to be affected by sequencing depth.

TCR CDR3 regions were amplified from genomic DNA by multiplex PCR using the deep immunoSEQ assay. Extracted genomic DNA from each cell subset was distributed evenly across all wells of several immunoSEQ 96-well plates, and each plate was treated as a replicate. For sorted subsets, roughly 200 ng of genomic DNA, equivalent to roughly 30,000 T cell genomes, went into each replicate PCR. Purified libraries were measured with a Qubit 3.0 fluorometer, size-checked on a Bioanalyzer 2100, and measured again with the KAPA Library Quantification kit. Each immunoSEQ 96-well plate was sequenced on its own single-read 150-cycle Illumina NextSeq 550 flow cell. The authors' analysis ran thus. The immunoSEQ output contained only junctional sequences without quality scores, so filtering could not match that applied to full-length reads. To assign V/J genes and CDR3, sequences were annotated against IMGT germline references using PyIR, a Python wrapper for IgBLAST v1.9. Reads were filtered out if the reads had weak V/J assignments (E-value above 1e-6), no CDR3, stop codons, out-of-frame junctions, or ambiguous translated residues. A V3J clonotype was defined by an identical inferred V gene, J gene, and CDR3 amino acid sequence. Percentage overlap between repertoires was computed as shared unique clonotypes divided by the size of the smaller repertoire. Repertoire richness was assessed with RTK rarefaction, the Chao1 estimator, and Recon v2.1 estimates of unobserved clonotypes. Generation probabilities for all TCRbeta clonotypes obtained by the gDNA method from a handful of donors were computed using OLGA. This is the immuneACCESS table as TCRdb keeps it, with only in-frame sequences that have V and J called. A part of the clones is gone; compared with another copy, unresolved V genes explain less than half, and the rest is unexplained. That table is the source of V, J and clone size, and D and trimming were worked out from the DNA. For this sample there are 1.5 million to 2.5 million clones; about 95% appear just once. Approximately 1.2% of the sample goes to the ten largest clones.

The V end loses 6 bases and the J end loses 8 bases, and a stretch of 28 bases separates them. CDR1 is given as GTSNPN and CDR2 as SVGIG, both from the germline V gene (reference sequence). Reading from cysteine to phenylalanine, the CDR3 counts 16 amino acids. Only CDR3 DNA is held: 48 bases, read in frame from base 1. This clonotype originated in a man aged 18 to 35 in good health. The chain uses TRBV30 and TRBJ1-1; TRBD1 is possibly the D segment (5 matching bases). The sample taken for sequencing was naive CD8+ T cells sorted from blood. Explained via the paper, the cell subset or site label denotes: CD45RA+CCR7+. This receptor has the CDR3 CACPPSGTLHWGEAFF. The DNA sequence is TGTGCCTGCCCTCCATCCGGGACGTTGCACTGGGGGGAAGCTTTCTTT. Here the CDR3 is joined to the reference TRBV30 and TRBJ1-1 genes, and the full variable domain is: SQTIHQWPATLVQPVGSPLSLECTVEGTSNPNLYWYRQAAGRGLQLLFYSVGIGQISSEVPQNLSASRPQDRQFILSSKKLLLSDSGFYLCACPPSGTLHWGEAFFGQGTRLTVV.